Listed below are T cell receptor beta chains from one sample, sequenced in a study of molecular identifiers for immune sequencing clone quantification. TCRdb analysed the PCR reads with MiXCR anew, one entry per CDR3 protein. The sample holds about 630,000 distinct CDR3 sequences, less than 30% seen once. The sample comprised naive CD8+ T cells from blood, with Jurkat cell RNA spiked in. All receptors come from a human donor in good health. Some libraries in this study had Jurkat cell RNA spiked in. Each CDR3 is given with its conserved first and last residue. Size tells how often a clone was seen (once, few, many) or the class of an expanded clone, and some rows leave it out.

TRBV12-3/TRBV12-4,TRBJ2-1,NA,CASSRRTEKDEQFF
TRBV6-1,TRBJ2-3,many,CASRNRYGQGDTQYF
TRBV27,TRBJ2-7,many,CASSLVGRGYEQYF
TRBV19,TRBJ2-1,few,CASSIDPGGALSYNEQFF
TRBV29-1,TRBJ1-2,many,CSAGTFNYGYTF
TRBV14,TRBJ2-3,NA,CASSRDMGGGTQYF
TRBV28,TRBJ1-5,NA,CASSRDGENQPRHF
TRBV4-1,TRBJ1-5,many,CASSLQDADNQPQHF
TRBV20-1,TRBJ2-5,NA,CSARGTGQRETQYF
TRBV5-6,TRBJ2-7,NA,CASSWWNSGSYEQYF
TRBV5-1,TRBJ2-5,NA,CASSLGDRGAAGETQYF
TRBV27,TRBJ2-3,NA,CASSTRLAGSTDTQYF
TRBV10-2,TRBJ2-7,few,CASSDPGARIEQYF
TRBV15,TRBJ2-7,few,CATQSFGLREQYF
TRBV2,TRBJ2-3,few,CASKSRDRSTQYF
TRBV4-1,TRBJ2-7,few,CASSQGIEQYF
TRBV27,TRBJ2-3,NA,CASSWGTGNTDTQYF
TRBV7-9,TRBJ2-2,NA,CASRDGGLGTGELFF
TRBV6-2/TRBV6-3,TRBJ2-2,few,CASSYYAGELFF
TRBV12-3/TRBV12-4,TRBJ2-3,many,CASRRDRPDTQYF
TRBV9,TRBJ2-7,NA,CASSVGMRGTFPYEQYF
TRBV20-1,TRBJ2-7,few,CSARDTSGSFQLSYEQYF
TRBV4-1,TRBJ2-7,NA,CASSLRLADYEQYF
TRBV12-3/TRBV12-4,TRBJ2-5,NA,CASGQPRGQGEETQYF
TRBV5-3,TRBJ2-6,NA,CARTGNFSGANVLTF
TRBV4-3,TRBJ2-1,many,CASSQDRSTYNEQFF
TRBV6-5,TRBJ2-7,many,CASSYSIGSEQYF
TRBV19,TRBJ1-5,NA,CASTLQGAGQPQHF
TRBV2,TRBJ2-3,many,CASSERQEAAINTDTQYF
TRBV20-1,TRBJ2-7,few,CSARDTANNYEQYF
TRBV7-6,TRBJ1-4,NA,CASRLGRGNEKLFF
TRBV5-3,TRBJ2-3,NA,CTSSLVWRQASTDTQYF
TRBV7-2,TRBJ1-1,few,CASSLGLSAEAFF
TRBV30,TRBJ1-2,NA,CGGEGYGYTF
TRBV5-1,TRBJ2-7,NA,CASSFTGTESYEQYF
TRBV4-3,TRBJ2-3,few,CASSQDFGPGGVFSTDTQYF
TRBV6-5,TRBJ2-7,many,CASSYLFGTYEQYF
TRBV19,TRBJ2-1,few,CASSTPLGEQFF
TRBV5-4,TRBJ2-3,few,CASSPRTSGGASDTQYF
TRBV5-6,TRBJ2-3,many,CASSFGFRHTQYF
TRBV20-1,TRBJ2-7,NA,CSASPNVAETYEQYF
TRBV4-2,TRBJ1-2,many,CASSQDQSSSNYGYTF
TRBV6-2/TRBV6-3,TRBJ1-1,NA,CASSYWAAVEAFF
TRBV7-9,TRBJ1-1,few,CASTKAITEAFF
TRBV20-1,TRBJ2-2,many,CSARERGRGTGELFF